The 26 T cell receptor beta chains in this list originate from one sample, sequenced in a study of cytomegalovirus exposure and HLA in healthy donors. With 60 Vbeta and 13 Jbeta primers, the PCR was carried out. Libraries were prepared by immunoSEQ multiplex PCR; TCRdb keeps only in-frame clonotypes and omits some of them. The sample has 110,000 to 150,000 clones, roughly 71% seen once. The specimen was PBMCs. The source is a man aged 30-40 years in good health and CMV-seronegative.

With respect to this clone: The same CDR3 is also encoded by other DNA sequences in this sample. The chain is built from TRBV27 and TRBJ1-5, with D possibly matching TRBD1 (5 bases). The CDR3 is 14 amino acids. The V end lost 3 bases, the J end lost 0 bases, and 6 bases lay between the germline ends. Germline lookup yields CDR1 MNHEY and CDR2 SMNVEV (reference sequence). This CDR3 is CASSLGGSNQPQHF. The CDR3 coding sequence is TGTGCCAGCAGTTTGGGGGGTAGCAATCAGCCCCAGCATTTT.

As to this clone: Relative to the germline gene, one junction end is altered; a read error may explain this. The chain is built from TRBV7-7 and TRBJ2-1, with D maybe TRBD2 (5 bases). This CDR3 spans 13 amino acids. Looked up from germline, CDR1 is SSHAT and CDR2 is FNYEAQ (reference sequence). The CDR3 spells CASSSSEGNEQFF. The DNA for the CDR3 is TGTGCTAGCAGCTCGAGTGAGGGCAATGAGCAGTTCTTC.

This clone was detected a few times. This chain joins TRBV10-3 and TRBJ2-1; 7 positions match TRBD2. Germline lookup yields CDR1 ENHRY and CDR2 SYGVKD. This CDR3 has 14 residues. The V gene end was trimmed by 4 bases and the J gene end by 3 bases; junction bases not matched to a gene: 3. CDR3 residues: CAISGERDYNEQFF. The CDR3 coding sequence is TGTGCCATCAGTGGGGAGCGGGACTACAATGAGCAGTTCTTC.

The chain joins TRBV30 to TRBJ1-3; D gene ambiguous. The CDR3 contains 13 residues. Germline assignment: CDR1 GTSNPN and CDR2 SVGIG (reference sequence). Between the trimmed V and J ends, which lost 1 base and 2 bases, there was a span of 6 bases. This CDR3 is CAWSAGTGNTIYF. The CDR3, as DNA: TGTGCCTGGAGTGCGGGGACTGGAAACACCATATATTTT.

V gene TRBV2 combines with J gene TRBJ2-5; 9 nucleotides match TRBD2. The V segment lost 6 bases and the J segment 5 bases; nucleotides outside the gene matches: 7. In germline, CDR1 is SNHLY, CDR2 FYNNEI. The length of the CDR3 is 14 residues. CDR3 in amino acids: CASSVAGASETQYF. CDR3 DNA: TGTGCCAGCAGCGTAGCGGGGGCCTCGGAGACCCAGTACTTC.

The chain joins TRBV5-1 to TRBJ1-3; D gene uncertain. Deletions cut 3 bases from V and 0 bases from J, with 13 bases between. The V gene's germline CDR1 is SGHRS and CDR2 YFSETQ. The CDR3 spans 16 residues. Written as DNA, the CDR3 is TGCGCCAGCAGCTCTTCGGCAGCGGTCTCTGGAAACACCATATATTTT. Translating it yields CASSSSAAVSGNTIYF.

The chain links TRBV7-9 to TRBJ1-2, with D unclear. V shed 0 bases and J shed 3 bases, with 2 bases lying between them. The CDR3 runs to 12 residues. Germline CDR1 SEHNR, CDR2 FQNEAQ (reference sequence). CDR3 protein: CASSLAYYGYTF. The CDR3 coding sequence is TGTGCCAGCAGCTTAGCCTACTATGGCTACACCTTC.

The J gene is TRBJ1-2, the V gene TRBV19; perhaps TRBD1 as D (5 bases). V was pared by 5 bases and J by 6 bases, with 10 bases between. The CDR3 contains 12 residues. Germline CDR1 reads LNHDA; CDR2 reads SQIVND (reference sequence). This chain's CDR3 is CASSLGPDGYTF. The CDR3 DNA reads TGTGCCAGTAGTCTGGGGCCGGATGGCTACACCTTC.

The chain combines TRBV7-2 with TRBJ1-3; D gene uncertain. Germline-derived CDR1 and CDR2 are SGHTA and FQGNSA. This CDR3 contains 15 residues. The ends were cut back, 1 base at V and 1 base at J, with 8 bases in the middle. CDR3 bases: TGTGCCAGCAGCTTAGAGGCGAGGTCTGGAAACACCATATATTTT. Translating gives CASSLEARSGNTIYF.

This clone was observed a single time. DNA of the CDR3: TGTGCCAGCAGGGAAACTGGACAGTTCGGAGGCTACACCTTC. Translating gives CASRETGQFGGYTF. The chain joins TRBV28 to TRBJ1-2, with D tentatively TRBD1 (6 bases). The CDR3 has 14 amino acids. V was cut by 6 bases and J by 8 bases, with 19 bases left in between. The germline gives CDR1 MDHEN, CDR2 SYDVKM.

This clone occurred a few times. The CDR3 sequence is CASRLGLTGELFF. The CDR3 bases are TGCGCCAGCAGACTCGGACTGACCGGGGAGCTGTTTTTT. The chain employs TRBV5-1 and TRBJ2-2; weak D call: TRBD2 (5 bases). The V and J ends lost 5 bases and 5 bases respectively, with 10 bases between them. Germline CDR1 SGHRS, CDR2 YFSETQ. The CDR3 totals 13 residues.

This clone occurred a few times. This chain uses TRBV28 with TRBJ1-4; D unclear. Looked up from germline, CDR1 is MDHEN and CDR2 is SYDVKM. The CDR3 totals 15 residues. The V end lost 4 bases, the J end lost 1 base, and 10 bases lay between the germline ends. The CDR3 sequence: CASSSPGVTNEKLFF. The CDR3, as DNA: TGTGCCAGCAGTTCCCCCGGGGTAACTAATGAAAAACTGTTTTTT.

The V and J genes are TRBV18 and TRBJ1-1; the D gene is possibly TRBD1 (5 bases). The V gene's germline CDR1 is KGHSH and CDR2 LQKENI. Trimming left V 2 bases short and J 9 bases short, with 22 bases between. The CDR3 extends over 16 amino acids. The CDR3 here is CASSPELMTAQSKAFF. CDR3 nucleotide sequence: TGTGCCAGCTCACCAGAGTTGATGACAGCTCAGTCCAAAGCTTTCTTT.

The chain couples TRBV18 to TRBJ1-4, with TRBD1 matching over 7 bases. V dropped 0 bases and J dropped 8; count of bases not matched to a gene: 3. Per germline, CDR1 KGHSH and CDR2 LQKENI. The CDR3 is made up of 14 amino acids. CDR3 nucleotide sequence: TGTGCCAGCTCACCACCCGGGACAGAGGAAAAACTGTTTTTT. It codes for CASSPPGTEEKLFF.

The rearrangement joins TRBV7-9 to TRBJ2-1, with 11 bases aligning to TRBD2. From germline, CDR1 is SEHNR and CDR2 FQNEAQ (reference sequence). The J segment lost 2 bases and the V segment lost 5 bases, leaving 5 bases of the junction unmatched. CDR3 size: 16 residues. CDR3 region: CASSGIAGGTYNEQFF. CDR3 DNA sequence: TGTGCCAGCAGCGGTATAGCGGGAGGGACCTACAATGAGCAGTTCTTC.

The chain uses TRBV5-4 and TRBJ2-7; 11 bases fit TRBD2. Germline V lookup: CDR1 SGHNT, CDR2 YYREEE (reference sequence). V dropped 4 bases and J dropped 3; count of bases not matched to a gene: 3. The CDR3 is made up of 14 amino acids. CDR3 residues: CASSPGLADYEQYF. CDR3 bases: TGTGCCAGCAGCCCGGGACTAGCGGACTACGAGCAGTACTTC.

The genes are TRBV18 and TRBJ1-3, with D possibly being TRBD1 (6 bases). The V and J ends lost 2 bases and 1 base respectively, with 15 bases between them. The V gene's germline CDR1 is KGHSH and CDR2 LQKENI. The CDR3 length is 17 residues. CDR3 sequence reads: CASSPKQGRDSGNTIYF. Here the CDR3 DNA reads TGTGCCAGCTCACCAAAACAGGGACGTGATTCTGGAAACACCATATATTTT.

CDR3 coding DNA: TGTGCCAGCAGCAACACGCAGGGGGCGGTCATAGGGGGGGAGCTGTTTTTT. Translating it yields CASSNTQGAVIGGELFF. The chain is built from TRBV9 and TRBJ2-2; 8 bases align to TRBD1. CDR1 is SGDLS and CDR2 is YYNGEE in the germline V gene. The trim removed 4 bases at V and 8 bases at J, leaving 16 bases unmatched. The CDR3 runs to 17 residues. Full variable domain (missing parts from reference TRBV9 and TRBJ2-2): DSGVTQTPKHLITATGQRVTLRCSPRSGDLSVYWYQQSLDQGLQFLIQYYNGEERAKGNILERFSAQQFPDLHSELNLSSLELGDSALYFCASSNTQGAVIGGELFFGEGSRLTVL.

The rearrangement joins TRBV6-5 to TRBJ1-5; the match to TRBD1 covers 8 bases. This CDR3 has 15 residues. Germline CDR1 MNHEY, CDR2 SVGAGI. V was pared by 6 bases and J by 6 bases, with 10 bases of the junction left unmatched. The CDR3 bases are TGTGCCAGCAGAAAGGACAGGGAGAGTAGTCAGCCCCAGCATTTT. Protein product: CASRKDRESSQPQHF.

The chain couples TRBV7-9 to TRBJ2-7; a possible D gene is TRBD2 (6 bases). Germline V gives CDR1 SEHNR, CDR2 FQNEAQ (reference sequence). Between the trimmed V and J ends, which lost 5 bases and 2 bases, there was a span of 16 bases. This CDR3 spans 15 amino acids. The CDR3: CASSRGVAGAYEQYF. The DNA for the CDR3 is TGTGCCAGCAGCCGCGGGGTGGCAGGCGCCTACGAGCAGTACTTC. Using reference TRBV7-9 and TRBJ2-7 for the parts outside the CDR3, the full variable domain is DTGVSQNPRHKITKRGQNVTFRCDPISEHNRLYWYRQTLGQGPEFLTYFQNEAQLEKSRLLSDRFSAERPKGSFSTLEIQRTEQGDSAMYLCASSRGVAGAYEQYFGPGTRLTVT.

The V gene is TRBV28, the J gene TRBJ1-2; 7 bases map to TRBD1. This CDR3 contains 14 residues. With 7 bases clipped from V and 7 bases from J, the junction kept 12 bases outside the gene matches. Germline V gene sequence: CDR1 MDHEN, CDR2 SYDVKM. The CDR3 DNA reads TGTGCCAGCATTCCGGGACAGCGCGCCCGTGGCTACACCTTC. Translating it yields CASIPGQRARGYTF.

V gene TRBV15 combines with J gene TRBJ1-5, with D unresolved. The CDR3 has 15 amino acids. Deletions cut 0 bases from V and 6 bases from J, with 12 bases between. CDR1 is LNHNV, CDR2 YYDKDF, per germline (reference sequence). CDR3 in DNA: TGTGCCACCAGCAGAGATCGACACGACGGTCAGCCCCAGCATTTT. It specifies CATSRDRHDGQPQHF.

The chain combines TRBV11-2 with TRBJ1-1, with unresolved D. V was clipped by 5 bases and J by 1 base, with 5 bases between them. The CDR3 spans 12 residues. CDR1 is SGHAT, CDR2 FQNNGV, per germline. The CDR3: CASSVANTEAFF. The CDR3 DNA follows: TGTGCCAGCAGCGTGGCGAACACTGAAGCTTTCTTT.

In the case of this clone: The junction differs from germline at one of its ends, possibly a read error. The chain joins TRBV2 to TRBJ2-6; 9 bases line up with TRBD1. The germline CDR1 and CDR2 sequences are SNHLY and FYNNEI. The CDR3 is made up of 16 amino acids. The CDR3 coding sequence is TGTGCCAGTAACCGGGACAGGGTGGGAGGGGCCAACGGCCTGACTTTC. It encodes CASNRDRVGGANGLTF. Based on the CDR3 plus reference TRBV2 and TRBJ2-6, the full variable domain is EPEVTQTPSHQVTQMGQEVILRCVPISNHLYFYWYRQILGQKVEFLVSFYNNEISEKSEIFDDQFSVERPDGSNFTLKIRSTKLEDSAMYFCASNRDRVGGANGLTFGAGSRLTVL.

This chain joins TRBV7-3 and TRBJ2-2; D is ambiguous. Germline CDR1 is SGHTA and CDR2 is FQGTGA. The CDR3 runs to 12 residues. The V and J ends lost 2 bases and 5 bases respectively, with 3 bases between them. The CDR3 loop is CASSLSTGELFF. The CDR3 bases are TGTGCCAGCAGCTTATCTACCGGGGAGCTGTTTTTT.

The chain recombines TRBV2 with TRBJ2-7; maybe TRBD1 (5 bases). Trimming took off 6 bases at V and 12 bases at J, with 21 bases between the two ends. The CDR3 has 13 residues. Per germline, CDR1 SNHLY and CDR2 FYNNEI. The CDR3 here is CASRPPARAGPYF. DNA for the CDR3: TGTGCCAGCAGGCCACCTGCGCGCGCAGGGCCGTACTTC.